The 18 T cell receptor beta chains given below trace back to one sample, sequenced in a study of blood T cell repertoires in COVID-19. TCRdb's copy holds only in-frame clones and misses some; the assay was immunoSEQ multiplex PCR. The sample consists of 350,000 to 450,000 clones, 89% of them appearing once. Material: peripheral blood. The receptors originated from a woman in her thirties or forties with COVID-19, enrolled during active disease.

The gene calls are TRBV28 and TRBJ2-1; 8 bases fit TRBD1. This CDR3 has 16 amino acids. The V gene end was trimmed by 1 base and the J gene end by 3 bases; junction bases not matched to a gene: 5. In germline, CDR1 is MDHEN, CDR2 SYDVKM. The DNA of the CDR3 is TGTGCCAGCAGTTTATTGAACAGGGGGGACTACAATGAGCAGTTCTTC. It specifies CASSLLNRGDYNEQFF.

This chain uses TRBV14 with TRBJ1-1; D uncertain. Trimming cost V 6 bases and J 1 base, with 6 bases left between them. CDR3 length: 12 residues. Germline lookup yields CDR1 SGHDN and CDR2 FVKESK. In DNA form, the CDR3 reads TGTGCCAGCAGTTTACAGAACACTGAAGCTTTCTTT. Encoded protein: CASSLQNTEAFF.

The chain is built from TRBV7-6 and TRBJ2-3; tentative D call: TRBD1 (8 bases). CDR1 SGHVS and CDR2 FNYEAQ come from the germline V gene. Trimming left V 5 bases short and J 5 bases short, with 14 bases between. The CDR3 totals 14 residues. CDR3: CASSDRGGIDTQYF. The CDR3 nucleotides are TGTGCCAGCAGCGACAGGGGAGGGATAGATACGCAGTATTTT. The variable domain in full, with the rest retrieved from reference TRBV7-6 and TRBJ2-3, is GAGVSQSPRYKVTKRGQDVALRCDPISGHVSLYWYRQALGQGPEFLTYFNYEAQQDKSGLPNDRFSAERPEGSISTLTIQRTEQRDSAMYRCASSDRGGIDTQYFGPGTRLTVL.

The rearrangement links TRBV6-5 to TRBJ2-7; the match to TRBD1 covers 7 bases. The V gene end was trimmed by 4 bases and the J gene end by 6 bases; junction bases not matched to a gene: 9. The CDR3 runs 14 residues. CDR1 MNHEY and CDR2 SVGAGI come from the germline V gene. The CDR3 DNA reads TGTGCCAGCAGTTTCGGGGACAGCCCGGCCGAGCAGTACTTC. Translating gives CASSFGDSPAEQYF.

This sequence joins TRBV11-2 and TRBJ1-2; maybe TRBD1 (5 bases). The CDR3 runs 12 residues. The V gene's germline CDR1 is SGHAT and CDR2 FQNNGV. Trimming pared 8 bases from V and 5 bases from J, leaving 12 bases between. The CDR3: CASRPQVYGYTF. DNA of the CDR3: TGTGCCAGCCGCCCACAGGTTTATGGCTACACCTTC.

CDR3 DNA: TGTGCCAGCAGTTTTGGACAGGGGGCCACAGATACGCAGTATTTT. Encoded protein: CASSFGQGATDTQYF. The chain has TRBV28 and TRBJ2-3; 11 nucleotides align to TRBD1. This CDR3 is built from 15 residues. The germline CDR1 and CDR2 sequences are MDHEN and SYDVKM. Trimming cost V 3 bases and J 2 bases; bases outside gene matches: 1.

This clone was detected a few times. DNA for the CDR3: TGCGCCAGCAGCTTGTCGCTTAGTGGTGAAAAACTGTTTTTT. This gives the protein CASSLSLSGEKLFF. The chain carries TRBV5-1 and TRBJ1-4; D gene ambiguous. With 1 base removed from V and 7 bases from J, the gap between germline ends came to 11 bases. The CDR3 contains 14 residues. Germline values: CDR1 SGHRS, CDR2 YFSETQ.

The chain links TRBV7-3 to TRBJ2-1, with 14 bases fitting TRBD2. This CDR3 comprises 14 residues. Germline V gene sequence: CDR1 SGHTA, CDR2 FQGTGA. V gave up 5 bases and J gave up 9 bases; unmatched junction bases: 3. The CDR3 DNA sequence: TGTGCCAGCAGCCGACTAGCGGGAGGGCCTGAGCAGTTCTTC. This sequence encodes CASSRLAGGPEQFF.

As for this clone: In the same sample, other DNA sequences code for this CDR3. The chain is built from TRBV3-1 (or the pseudogene TRBV3-2) and TRBJ1-1; a weak D match, TRBD1 (6 bases). The germline V gene has CDR1 LGHDT and CDR2 YNNKEL (reference sequence). This CDR3 is built from 14 residues. V lost 1 base to trimming and J lost 2 bases, with 8 bases between them. CDR3 loop: CASSQVGGNTEAFF. CDR3 DNA sequence: TGTGCCAGCAGCCAAGTAGGGGGTAACACTGAAGCTTTCTTT.

This clone was found a few times. The chain combines TRBV27 with TRBJ1-1; D may be TRBD1 (6 bases). Germline-derived CDR1 and CDR2 are MNHEY and SMNVEV (reference sequence). Trimming shortened V by 2 bases and J by 0 bases, and 16 bases separated the two germline ends. The CDR3 sequence is 17 residues long. CDR3: CASSLSGGGVMNTEAFF. The CDR3, as DNA: TGTGCCAGCAGTTTAAGTGGGGGCGGAGTAATGAACACTGAAGCTTTCTTT.

V gene TRBV3-1 (or the pseudogene TRBV3-2) combines with J gene TRBJ2-6, with D possibly matching TRBD2 (5 bases). V shed 1 base and J shed 0 bases, with 10 bases lying between them. This CDR3 region has 17 residues. Looked up from germline, CDR1 is LGHDT and CDR2 is YNNKEL (reference sequence). The CDR3 sequence is CASSQGYAGSGANVLTF. Here the CDR3 DNA reads TGTGCCAGCAGCCAAGGATATGCGGGCTCTGGGGCCAACGTCCTGACTTTC.

The V call is TRBV29-1, the J call TRBJ1-2, with D perhaps matching TRBD1 (5 bases). The germline V gene has CDR1 SQVTM and CDR2 ANQGSEA. The CDR3 contains 13 residues. V was clipped by 3 bases and J by 0 bases, with 8 bases between them. CDR3 residues: CSVEGGANYGYTF. The CDR3 nucleotides are TGCAGCGTTGAGGGGGGAGCTAACTATGGCTACACCTTC.

The rearrangement joins TRBV28 to TRBJ1-2, with TRBD1 as a possible D gene (6 bases). The germline V gene has CDR1 MDHEN and CDR2 SYDVKM. The length of the CDR3 is 15 residues. V was pared by 8 bases and J by 2 bases, with 18 bases between. CDR3 DNA sequence: TGTGCCAGCGGGGGAGGGGGAGGGCCCAACTATGGCTACACCTTC. The encoded protein is CASGGGGGPNYGYTF.

V usage is TRBV6-2 or TRBV6-3 and J usage is TRBJ2-7; 8 bases are shared with TRBD1. J lost 3 bases, V lost 2 bases, and 3 bases had no gene match. Germline V lookup: CDR1 MNHEY, CDR2 SVGEGT. The CDR3 loop spans 14 amino acids. The CDR3 region has the DNA TGTGCCAGCAGTTACCAGGGGGCGAACTACGAGCAGTACTTC. Encoded protein: CASSYQGANYEQYF.

The chain carries TRBV11-3 and TRBJ2-1, with 10 bases matching TRBD1. The CDR3 contains 16 residues. V shed 5 bases and J 5 bases; nucleotides not matched to a gene: 9. Germline V gene lookup returns CDR1 SGHNT and CDR2 YENEEA. The CDR3 DNA reads as TGTGCCAGCAGCCATCCGAGGACAGGGGGAAACAATGAGCAGTTCTTC. It translates to CASSHPRTGGNNEQFF.

As regards this clone: This CDR3 is also generated by other DNA sequences in the sample. This chain uses TRBV18 with TRBJ2-1, with TRBD1 matching 10 bases. This CDR3 region has 15 residues. With V trimmed by 1 base and J by 4 bases, 1 base remained unmatched. From germline, CDR1 is KGHSH and CDR2 LQKENI. Here the CDR3 reads CASSPQGQGYNEQFF. The CDR3 region has the DNA TGTGCCAGCTCACCACAGGGACAGGGGTACAATGAGCAGTTCTTC.

J is TRBJ1-1 and V is TRBV19, with 7 positions matching TRBD1. Germline V lookup: CDR1 LNHDA, CDR2 SQIVND (reference sequence). After removal of 5 bases from V and 1 base from J, the junction contained 4 bases not matched to a gene. The CDR3 length is 14 residues. CDR3 DNA sequence: TGTGCCAGTAGTGTCGACAGGGCGAACACTGAAGCTTTCTTT. Protein sequence: CASSVDRANTEAFF.

The V call is TRBV18, the J call TRBJ2-6, with 9 bases lining up with TRBD2. The CDR3 is made up of 18 amino acids. V was clipped by 1 base and J by 0 bases; unmatched bases: 4. In germline, CDR1 is KGHSH, CDR2 LQKENI. The CDR3 spells CASSPLSGRGSGANVLTF. DNA of the CDR3: TGTGCCAGCTCACCACTTAGCGGGAGAGGCTCTGGGGCCAACGTCCTGACTTTC.